Listed here are 31 T cell receptor beta chains from one sample, sequenced in a study of regulatory T cells in long-lasting Graves disease. The sample's time point: persistent/refractory GD, antithyroid drugs over 5 years with positive TRAb. Generation of the TCR library employed RNA extracted from PBMCs. Building of the TCR beta libraries involved iRepertoire HTBI primers and Arm-PCR of CDR3 regions. TCRdb passed the multiplex PCR reads through MiXCR, listing each CDR3 protein once. The sample has under 500,000 distinct CDR3 sequences, under 25% seen once. The input for sequencing was peripheral blood mononuclear cells (PBMCs), taken when the disease was refractory, from a patient treated with antithyroid drugs. These receptors were obtained from a female donor with Graves disease.

Ten or more counts support this clonotype. The chain has TRBV20-1 and TRBJ2-7; 7 nucleotides match TRBD1. The germline V gene has CDR1 DFQATT and CDR2 SNEGSKA (reference sequence). CDR3 length: 14 amino acids. J gave up 4 bases and V 7 bases, and 13 bases lay outside the gene matches. For the CDR3, the DNA is TGCAGTGGCTTAAGACAGGGTCTTAAGTACGAGCAGTACTTC. It is translated as CSGLRQGLKYEQYF.

This clonotype was counted at least ten times. The genes are TRBV28 and TRBJ1-1, with TRBD1 matching 7 bases. J lost 4 bases, V lost 4 bases, and 9 bases had no gene match. CDR1 is MDHEN, CDR2 SYDVKM, per germline. CDR3 length: 15 amino acids. In nucleotides, the CDR3 is TGTGCCAGCAGTTACCGGCCGGGACAGCTCACTGAAGCTTTCTTT. This codes for CASSYRPGQLTEAFF.

This clonotype was detected many times. The chain has TRBV29-1 and TRBJ1-2; TRBD1 agrees at 11 bases. J gave up 5 bases and V 3 bases, and 8 bases lay outside the gene matches. This CDR3 is 15 amino acids long. Germline V gene data show CDR1 as SQVTM and CDR2 as ANQGSEA. Here the CDR3 reads CSVDEGTGGGYGYTF. DNA of the CDR3: TGCAGCGTTGATGAGGGGACAGGGGGGGGGTATGGCTACACCTTC.

This clonotype was picked up a small number of times. The chain combines TRBV10-3 with TRBJ2-7, with D hard to call. Germline lookup yields CDR1 ENHRY and CDR2 SYGVKD. Trimming left V 10 bases short and J 2 bases short, with 12 bases between. This CDR3 has 12 residues. The CDR3 coding sequence is TGTGCCAGCACAGAGAGTACCTACGAGCAGTACTTC. Translated: CASTESTYEQYF.

This clonotype was found many times. CDR3 bases: TGTGCCAGCAGCGCTGGTCGGGGCATTCAGTACTTC. This sequence encodes CASSAGRGIQYF. This chain joins TRBV28 and TRBJ2-4; the D gene is possibly TRBD2 (5 bases). This CDR3 comprises 12 residues. V shed 6 bases and J shed 9 bases, with 12 bases lying between them. Germline V CDR1 and CDR2: MDHEN, SYDVKM. Combining the CDR3 with reference TRBV28 and TRBJ2-4 gives the whole variable domain DVKVTQSSRYLVKRTGEKVFLECVQDMDHENMFWYRQDPGLGLRLIYFSYDVKMKEKGDIPEGYSVSREKKERFSLILESASTNQTSMYLCASSAGRGIQYFGAGTRLSVL.

This chain links TRBV15 with TRBJ2-5; TRBD1 is a possible D gene (5 bases). This CDR3 contains 13 residues. In germline, CDR1 is LNHNV, CDR2 YYDKDF (reference sequence). V lost 0 bases to trimming and J lost 3 bases, with 5 bases between them. For the CDR3, the DNA is TGTGCCACCAGCAGAGAACAGGAAGAGACCCAGTACTTC. The encoded protein is CATSREQEETQYF.

This clonotype was counted only a few times. The rearrangement joins TRBV6-1 to TRBJ1-2; 7 bases align to TRBD1. Per the germline V gene, CDR1 is MNHNS and CDR2 is SASEGT. There are 13 residues in the CDR3. The CDR3 loop reads CVGSRDSNYGYTF. Written as DNA, the CDR3 is TGTGTCGGCAGCAGGGACAGTAACTATGGCTACACCTTC.

This clonotype was observed a few times. V and J are TRBV5-1 and TRBJ2-2, with D perhaps matching TRBD1 (6 bases). This CDR3 spans 14 amino acids. Trimming pared 1 base from V and 6 bases from J, leaving 10 bases between. The germline gives CDR1 SGHRS, CDR2 YFSETQ. The CDR3 loop is CASSLTGQPGELFF. Here the CDR3 DNA reads TGCGCCAGCAGCTTGACTGGACAGCCCGGGGAGCTGTTTTTT.

This clonotype was counted at least ten times. The chain has TRBV7-8 and TRBJ1-2; no definite D call. CDR1 is SGHVS, CDR2 FQNEAQ, per germline. Trimming removed 0 bases from V and 1 base from J, with 24 bases in between. This CDR3 has 20 amino acids. The CDR3 DNA sequence: TGTGCCAGCAGCTTAGCGATCGGGCACACCCCAGTCCCCGATAACTATGGCTACACCTTC. The encoded protein is CASSLAIGHTPVPDNYGYTF.

This clonotype appeared many times. The chain recombines TRBV20-1 with TRBJ2-5; D is undetermined. V was cut by 1 base and J by 5 bases, with 29 bases left in between. The CDR3 contains 19 residues. Germline V lookup: CDR1 DFQATT, CDR2 SNEGSKA (reference sequence). The CDR3 DNA reads TGCAGTGCTAGAGGGCTTCCCGTAGTGCCCAGCATGATAGGGGAGACCCAGTACTTC. Its translation is CSARGLPVVPSMIGETQYF.

The V and J genes are TRBV4-3 and TRBJ1-1; 7 positions agree with TRBD1. V shed 0 bases and J 4 bases; nucleotides not matched to a gene: 8. CDR1 and CDR2 (germline): LGHNA, YSLEER. The CDR3 length is 16 residues. The CDR3 sequence is CASSQDRGSIGTEAFF. The CDR3 region has the DNA TGCGCCAGCAGCCAAGACAGGGGGAGTATCGGCACTGAAGCTTTCTTT.

Details on this clonotype: This could be a read error, since a much larger clone is one nucleotide away. The chain recombines TRBV6-2 or TRBV6-3 with TRBJ2-5, with D uncertain. The CDR3 length is 14 residues. Germline CDR1 and CDR2: MNHEY and SVGEGT. V gave up 8 bases and J gave up 1 base, with 14 bases separating them. The CDR3 DNA sequence: TGTGCCAGCGGGCGGTACCCCCTCCAAGAGACCCAGTACTTC. Its protein is CASGRYPLQETQYF.

The V gene is TRBV3-1, the J gene TRBJ1-3; the D gene is possibly TRBD1 (6 bases). Germline CDR1 reads LGHDT; CDR2 reads YNNKEL (reference sequence). Deletions cut 5 bases from V and 0 bases from J, with 11 bases between. The CDR3 has 15 amino acids. CDR3 in DNA: TGTGCCAGCAGCAGGGGGGGCAGCTCTGGAAACACCATATATTTT. It is translated as CASSRGGSSGNTIYF.

This clonotype was seen repeatedly, ten times or more. The rearrangement joins TRBV6-5 to TRBJ2-5; D is ambiguous. CDR1 is MNHEY and CDR2 is SVGAGI in the germline V gene. Trimming left V 4 bases short and J 9 bases short, with 12 bases between. The CDR3 spans 12 residues. CDR3 protein: CASSWVQEAQYF. DNA for the CDR3: TGTGCCAGCAGTTGGGTCCAAGAAGCCCAGTACTTC.

Many counts were recorded for this clonotype. This chain links TRBV11-2 with TRBJ1-1; tentatively, D is TRBD1 (5 bases). The CDR3 runs 13 residues. Germline V CDR1 and CDR2: SGHAT, FQNNGV. Trimming shortened V by 0 bases and J by 7 bases, and 9 bases separated the two germline ends. The chain's CDR3 is CASSLDREGEAFF. CDR3 in DNA: TGTGCCAGCAGCTTAGACAGGGAGGGTGAAGCTTTCTTT.

Comments on this clonotype: One base away lies a much larger clone, so this may be a sequencing read error. The gene calls are TRBV2 and TRBJ2-7; possible D gene TRBD1, 5 bases. The CDR3 contains 15 residues. CDR1 is SNHLY and CDR2 is FYNNEI in the germline V gene. The CDR3, as DNA: TGTGCCATCAGTGATTTATCTGACAGCCCCTACGAGCAGTACTTC. As protein: CAISDLSDSPYEQYF.

This clonotype came up once. The chain uses TRBV6-2 or TRBV6-3 and TRBJ2-3, with D maybe TRBD2 (6 bases). CDR3 length: 14 amino acids. CDR1 is MNHEY, CDR2 SVGEGT, per germline. Trimming removed 5 bases from V and 4 bases from J, with 13 bases in between. The CDR3 here is CASSEGGSADTQYF. CDR3 bases: TGTGCCAGCAGTGAAGGAGGGAGCGCAGATACGCAGTATTTT.

Remarks on this clonotype: This may come from a read error, since a much larger clone is one base off. This chain connects TRBV29-1 to TRBJ2-5; D call uncertain. The CDR3 spans 10 residues. Germline loops: CDR1 SQVTM, CDR2 ANQGSEA. Trimming took 5 bases from V and 10 from J, leaving 11 bases between them. Here the CDR3 reads CSVRQQIQYF. The CDR3 nucleotides read TGCAGCGTTCGTCAGCAGATCCAGTACTTC.

This clonotype was detected only a few times. This rearrangement joins TRBV29-1 to TRBJ1-4, with D perhaps matching TRBD1 (6 bases). V was shortened by 5 bases and J by 7 bases, with 14 bases between the two germline ends. CDR3 length equals 13 residues. CDR1 and CDR2 (germline): SQVTM, ANQGSEA. The CDR3 DNA reads as TGCAGCGTTCCACAGGGAGGGGGTGAAAAACTGTTTTTT. Translated: CSVPQGGGEKLFF.

This clonotype was counted many times. The genes are TRBV28 and TRBJ1-1, with TRBD1 identical over 7 bases. Germline CDR1 and CDR2: MDHEN and SYDVKM. There are 18 residues in the CDR3. The ends lost 6 bases at V and 1 base at J; junction bases unmatched: 17. As DNA, the CDR3 is TGTGCCAGCAGAAGTTTAAAACTGCGGACAGGAAAGAACACTGAAGCTTTCTTT. Amino acid sequence: CASRSLKLRTGKNTEAFF. Variable domain in full (rest from reference TRBV28 and TRBJ1-1): DVKVTQSSRYLVKRTGEKVFLECVQDMDHENMFWYRQDPGLGLRLIYFSYDVKMKEKGDIPEGYSVSREKKERFSLILESASTNQTSMYLCASRSLKLRTGKNTEAFFGQGTRLTVV.

This clonotype was observed a handful of times. Here the CDR3 reads CASRKKQGADYGYTF. In DNA form, the CDR3 reads TGTGCCAGCCGAAAGAAACAGGGGGCAGACTATGGCTACACCTTC. The genes are TRBV28 and TRBJ1-2; 9 bases are shared with TRBD1. The CDR3 spans 15 residues. Germline assignment: CDR1 MDHEN and CDR2 SYDVKM. V trimming: 8 bases; J trimming: 3 bases; junction bases outside the gene matches: 10.

This clonotype has a handful of counts. The chain uses TRBV7-9 and TRBJ1-1, with D unresolved. Per germline, CDR1 SEHNR and CDR2 FQNEAQ (reference sequence). The length of the CDR3 is 15 residues. With 5 bases removed from V and 0 bases from J, the gap between germline ends came to 13 bases. Here the CDR3 reads CASSPFGDLNTEAFF. The CDR3 bases are TGTGCCAGCAGCCCCTTCGGGGATTTGAACACTGAAGCTTTCTTT.

This clonotype came up a few times. The chain employs TRBV7-9 and TRBJ1-2, with TRBD1 as a possible D gene (6 bases). The CDR3 has 16 residues. Germline CDR1 reads SEHNR; CDR2 reads FQNEAQ (reference sequence). Trimming pared 1 base from V and 4 bases from J, leaving 16 bases between. The CDR3 sequence is CASSLGGDRNFYGYTF. The CDR3 DNA is TGTGCCAGCAGCTTAGGGGGAGACAGGAACTTCTATGGCTACACCTTC.

The chain employs TRBV28 and TRBJ2-1, with 9 nucleotides matching TRBD2. Germline loops: CDR1 MDHEN, CDR2 SYDVKM. The CDR3 is made up of 16 amino acids. V gave up 2 bases and J gave up 9 bases; unmatched junction bases: 11. The CDR3 sequence is CASSLDTSGRFIEQFF. The CDR3, as DNA: TGTGCCAGCAGTTTAGACACTAGCGGGCGGTTTATTGAGCAGTTCTTC.

This clonotype was detected many times. The CDR3 sequence is CASRPDRDNQPQHF. Written as DNA, the CDR3 is TGTGCCAGCCGCCCGGACAGGGACAATCAGCCCCAGCATTTT. V gene TRBV27 combines with J gene TRBJ1-5; TRBD1 matches 8 bases. The CDR3 consists of 14 residues. Trimming cost V 8 bases and J 3 bases; bases outside gene matches: 6. Germline V gene sequence: CDR1 MNHEY, CDR2 SMNVEV (reference sequence).

This clonotype has a handful of counts. This chain joins TRBV30 and TRBJ1-2; a weak D match, TRBD1 (6 bases). CDR3 length: 12 residues. The germline CDR1 and CDR2 sequences are GTSNPN and SVGIG (reference sequence). The DNA of the CDR3 is TGTGGCGCAGAGGGGGAAGAGTATGGCTACACCTTC. Its translation is CGAEGEEYGYTF.

The V gene is TRBV6-5, the J gene TRBJ1-1, with D possibly being TRBD1 (5 bases). CDR3 length: 14 residues. Germline V gene lookup returns CDR1 MNHEY and CDR2 SVGAGI. Trimming cost V 4 bases and J 5 bases, with 14 bases left between them. The CDR3: CASSLDIEGTEAFF. The CDR3 DNA is TGTGCCAGCAGTTTAGACATCGAGGGGACTGAAGCTTTCTTT.

V and J are TRBV5-6 and TRBJ1-2, with 7 bases matching TRBD1. In germline, CDR1 is SGHDT, CDR2 YYEEEE. V lost 2 bases, J lost 8 bases, and 12 bases stayed unmatched. The CDR3 extends over 15 amino acids. CDR3 sequence: CASSFSGQGGLGYTF. DNA of the CDR3: TGTGCCAGCAGCTTTTCGGGCCAAGGGGGCTTGGGCTACACCTTC. The complete variable domain, with remaining parts taken from reference TRBV5-6 and TRBJ1-2, reads DAGVTQSPTHLIKTRGQQVTLRCSPKSGHDTVSWYQQALGQGPQFIFQYYEEEERQRGNFPDRFSGHQFPNYSSELNVNALLLGDSALYLCASSFSGQGGLGYTFGSGTRLTVV.

This clonotype showed up just a few times. This chain joins TRBV6-1 and TRBJ1-1; D not resolved. The germline V gene has CDR1 MNHNS and CDR2 SASEGT. The CDR3 loop spans 11 amino acids. V shed 8 bases and J shed 4 bases, with 8 bases lying between them. CDR3 DNA sequence: TGTGCCAGCCGGGTAACCACTGAAGCTTTCTTT. Protein: CASRVTTEAFF.

This clonotype was recorded at least ten times. The chain carries TRBV5-1 and TRBJ2-7; tentative D call: TRBD1 (6 bases). CDR1 is SGHRS and CDR2 is YFSETQ in the germline V gene. There are 13 residues in the CDR3. The V end lost 0 bases, the J end lost 3 bases, and 7 bases lay between the germline ends. The CDR3 loop is CASSLEGDYEQYF. Here the CDR3 DNA reads TGCGCCAGCAGCTTGGAGGGGGACTACGAGCAGTACTTC.

In its sample, this clonotype was seen a few times. This rearrangement joins TRBV6-2 or TRBV6-3 to TRBJ1-2; TRBD1 is a possible D gene (6 bases). V was clipped by 0 bases and J by 4 bases, with 12 bases between them. CDR3 length: 15 residues. Looked up from germline, CDR1 is MNHEY and CDR2 is SVGEGT. DNA of the CDR3: TGTGCCAGCAGTTACTCTGAACAGGGAATCTATGGCTACACCTTC. Its translation is CASSYSEQGIYGYTF.